This T cell receptor (beta chain) was sequenced during a study of T cell responses to AZD1222 COVID-19 vaccine. Germline V gives CDR1 DFQATT, CDR2 SNEGSKA (reference sequence). The CDR3 extends over 11 amino acids. The V end was cut by 6 bases, the J end by 6 bases, with 11 bases between. General observations from the study: Clonal diversity was possibly underestimated; the donors were predominantly white British and more often female.

Notes on this clone: Its antigen is not identified.

Data came from immunoSEQ multiplex PCR; TCRdb stores just in-frame clones and leaves some out. Among 85,000 to 130,000 clones listed, roughly 86% were seen once. This sample comprised peripheral blood, obtained 28 days after the second dose of the MenACWY control vaccine. This TCR was sampled from an adult who received the MenACWY meningococcal vaccine as a control. The gene calls are TRBV20-1 and TRBJ1-2, with TRBD1 as a possible D gene (6 bases). CDR3 coding DNA: TGCAGTGCATGGGGGGCCCATGGCTACACCTTC. It yields the protein CSAWGAHGYTF.